This entry is about one TCR beta chain. This table comes from immunoSEQ multiplex PCR, and its TCRdb copy is limited to in-frame clones, with some not included. This sample has 110,000 or so clones, with 89% found just once. This sample is drawn from a study of control samples from healthy donors and cancer patients. The V gene lost 6 bases and the J gene lost 3 bases, with 17 bases spanning the gap. Germline CDR1 MNHEY, CDR2 SVGEGT. The CDR3 contains 15 residues. The sample was blood. The chain recombines TRBV6-2 or TRBV6-3 with TRBJ1-1; D is unresolved. This receptor was identified in a man in his forties or fifties in good health. CDR3 in amino acids: CASSLDSPGYTEAFF. The DNA for the CDR3 is TGTGCCAGCAGCCTGGACTCTCCAGGATACACTGAAGCTTTCTTT.